A single sample gave rise to the 23 T cell receptor beta chains below, sequenced in a study of blood T cell repertoires in COVID-19. Using immunoSEQ multiplex PCR, the repertoire was profiled, and TCRdb retains in-frame clones only, with some absent. The sample consists of 70,000 to 95,000 clones, 89% of them appearing once. Source material: peripheral blood. Every receptor here comes from a man in his fifties or sixties with COVID-19, enrolled during active disease.

The gene calls are TRBV3-1 (or the pseudogene TRBV3-2) and TRBJ2-3, with no clear D. V lost 0 bases and J lost 7, with 8 bases in between. Germline-derived CDR1 and CDR2 are LGHDT and YNNKEL (reference sequence). The CDR3 has 13 residues. CDR3 region: CASSQDDSNTQYF. CDR3 in DNA: TGTGCCAGCAGCCAAGATGACTCAAATACGCAGTATTTT.

J is TRBJ1-5 and V is TRBV7-3; D remains ambiguous. There are 13 residues in the CDR3. Germline lookup yields CDR1 SGHTA and CDR2 FQGTGA. The V end was cut by 1 base, the J end by 6 bases, with 7 bases between. Here the CDR3 reads CASSLIPGQPQHF. The CDR3 coding sequence is TGTGCCAGCAGCTTAATTCCGGGTCAGCCCCAGCATTTT.

The V gene is TRBV5-6, the J gene TRBJ2-3, with 7 bases identical to TRBD1. J lost 2 bases, V lost 5 bases, and 8 bases had no gene match. From germline, CDR1 is SGHDT and CDR2 YYEEEE. The CDR3 extends over 15 amino acids. Here the CDR3 DNA reads TGTGCCAGCAGTAGGAGACAGGGTAACACAGATACGCAGTATTTT. Translation: CASSRRQGNTDTQYF.

This chain connects TRBV13 to TRBJ2-7; 8 positions match TRBD1. Germline values: CDR1 PRHDT, CDR2 FYEKMQ (reference sequence). The CDR3 is 15 residues long. The ends lost 6 bases at V and 5 bases at J; junction bases unmatched: 12. The CDR3 spells CASRRTRTGSDEQYF. CDR3 sequence (DNA): TGTGCCAGCAGGCGAACACGGACAGGGAGCGACGAGCAGTACTTC.

The CDR3 nucleotides are TGTGCCAGTAGACGACAGGGGGCGTATCAGCCCCAGCATTTT. Its translation: CASRRQGAYQPQHF. The chain carries TRBV19 and TRBJ1-5, with TRBD1 identical over 10 bases. V lost 6 bases to trimming and J lost 5 bases; unmatched junction nucleotides: 4. The CDR3 is 14 amino acids. Germline V gene data show CDR1 as LNHDA and CDR2 as SQIVND (reference sequence). Complete variable domain (other parts from reference TRBV19 and TRBJ1-5): DGGITQSPKYLFRKEGQNVTLSCEQNLNHDAMYWYRQDPGQGLRLIYYSQIVNDFQKGDIAEGYSVSREKKESFPLTVTSAQKNPTAFYLCASRRQGAYQPQHFGDGTRLSIL.

The chain carries TRBV5-1 and TRBJ2-7, with D hard to call. The ends were cut back, 0 bases at V and 3 bases at J, with 10 bases in the middle. Germline V gives CDR1 SGHRS, CDR2 YFSETQ. CDR3 length equals 14 residues. This CDR3 reads CASSLDSSDYEQYF. CDR3 sequence (DNA): TGCGCCAGCAGCTTGGACAGTTCTGACTACGAGCAGTACTTC.

This rearrangement joins TRBV7-9 to TRBJ1-6, with D perhaps TRBD1 (5 bases). CDR3 length: 15 residues. The V end was cut by 1 base, the J end by 5 bases, with 9 bases between. Per the germline V gene, CDR1 is SEHNR and CDR2 is FQNEAQ (reference sequence). CDR3 loop: CASSLGTGDNSPLHF. The CDR3 coding sequence is TGTGCCAGCAGCTTAGGTACAGGTGATAATTCACCCCTCCACTTT. The full variable domain, with the rest looked up from reference TRBV7-9 and TRBJ1-6, is DTGVSQNPRHKITKRGQNVTFRCDPISEHNRLYWYRQTLGQGPEFLTYFQNEAQLEKSRLLSDRFSAERPKGSFSTLEIQRTEQGDSAMYLCASSLGTGDNSPLHFGNGTRLTVT.

This chain uses TRBV19 with TRBJ2-2; 8 positions agree with TRBD2. From germline, CDR1 is LNHDA and CDR2 SQIVND (reference sequence). The CDR3 has 16 amino acids. V shed 7 bases, J shed 6 bases, and the junction held 13 bases outside the gene matches. The CDR3 protein is CASKMVGLEGSGELFF. In nucleotides, the CDR3 is TGTGCCAGTAAAATGGTGGGACTAGAGGGATCCGGGGAGCTGTTTTTT.

The chain uses TRBV24-1 and TRBJ2-3; TRBD2 agrees at 9 bases. CDR1 and CDR2 from the germline V gene are KGHDR and SFDVKD. J lost 1 base, V lost 2 bases, and 0 bases had no gene match. CDR3 length: 15 amino acids. CDR3 sequence reads: CATSDSSGGTDTQYF. Here the CDR3 DNA reads TGTGCCACCAGTGATTCTAGCGGGGGCACAGATACGCAGTATTTT.

The sample holds many counts of this clone. The rearrangement uses TRBV6-5 and TRBJ1-2; TRBD1 is a possible D gene (6 bases). The CDR3 is 16 amino acids. V was trimmed by 0 bases and J by 8 bases, leaving 19 bases between them. Germline CDR1 and CDR2: MNHEY and SVGAGI. CDR3 DNA sequence: TGTGCCAGCAGTTACTCCATAGCAGGGGCCCTATGGGGCTACACCTTC. Translating gives CASSYSIAGALWGYTF.

The genes are TRBV5-1 and TRBJ2-1; D is possibly TRBD1 (5 bases). Between the trimmed V and J ends, which lost 0 bases and 3 bases, there was a span of 10 bases. The germline gives CDR1 SGHRS, CDR2 YFSETQ. This CDR3 is built from 15 residues. This chain's CDR3 is CASSLGRVGYNEQFF. The DNA for the CDR3 is TGCGCCAGCAGCTTGGGCAGGGTAGGCTACAATGAGCAGTTCTTC.

This chain uses TRBV30 with TRBJ1-1; possible D gene TRBD1, 5 bases. The germline CDR1 and CDR2 sequences are GTSNPN and SVGIG (reference sequence). This CDR3 contains 14 residues. The germline V and J ends were trimmed by 0 bases and 5 bases, with 13 bases remaining between them. The CDR3 is CAWSVQGPRTEAFF. The CDR3 nucleotides read TGTGCCTGGAGTGTTCAGGGCCCCAGGACTGAAGCTTTCTTT.

This clone was recorded once. The rearrangement joins TRBV3-1 (or the pseudogene TRBV3-2) to TRBJ1-6; D might be TRBD1 (5 bases). The germline gives CDR1 LGHDT, CDR2 YNNKEL (reference sequence). This CDR3 comprises 15 residues. Trimming shortened V by 1 base and J by 9 bases, and 13 bases separated the two germline ends. The CDR3 sequence is CASSQAVRVGSPLHF. CDR3 in DNA: TGTGCCAGCAGCCAAGCGGTCAGGGTGGGTTCACCCCTCCACTTT.

V gene TRBV5-5 combines with J gene TRBJ1-2; D possibly corresponds to TRBD1 (5 bases). The CDR3 length is 13 residues. Germline CDR1 is SGHKS and CDR2 is YYEKEE (reference sequence). V was pared by 3 bases and J by 2 bases, with 8 bases between. Written as DNA, the CDR3 is TGTGCCAGCAGCTCGACAGTCAACTATGGCTACACCTTC. Translating it yields CASSSTVNYGYTF.

The chain employs TRBV10-3 and TRBJ2-7, with D possibly being TRBD1 (6 bases). V was pared by 3 bases and J by 4 bases, with 16 bases between. The CDR3 sequence is 15 residues long. Germline values: CDR1 ENHRY, CDR2 SYGVKD. CDR3 coding DNA: TGTGCCATCAGTGACAGAACGGCAGGGGAGTACGAGCAGTACTTC. It is translated as CAISDRTAGEYEQYF.

The gene calls are TRBV9 and TRBJ2-1; possibly TRBD1 for D (5 bases). This CDR3 has 17 amino acids. V was clipped by 0 bases and J by 0 bases, with 13 bases between them. Germline V gene sequence: CDR1 SGDLS, CDR2 YYNGEE. The CDR3 spells CASSVELTGNSYNEQFF. CDR3 coding DNA: TGTGCCAGCAGCGTAGAGCTTACAGGTAACTCCTACAATGAGCAGTTCTTC.

CDR3 sequence: CASSSPEGGNTIYF. The DNA for the CDR3 is TGTGCCAGCAGTTCGCCGGAGGGGGGAAACACCATATATTTT. The rearrangement uses TRBV6-6 and TRBJ1-3; the D gene is possibly TRBD1 (5 bases). There are 14 residues in the CDR3. The germline CDR1 and CDR2 sequences are MNHNY and SVGAGI (reference sequence). V was clipped by 4 bases and J by 4 bases, with 11 bases between them.

The chain uses TRBV7-9 and TRBJ1-1, with 9 bases that match TRBD1. Germline CDR1 and CDR2: SEHNR and FQNEAQ (reference sequence). This CDR3 is 16 amino acids long. V was pared by 2 bases and J by 6 bases, with 10 bases of the junction left unmatched. CDR3: CASSLNTGGVGAEAFF. The CDR3 region has the DNA TGTGCCAGCAGCTTAAACACAGGGGGCGTGGGCGCTGAAGCTTTCTTT.

In its sample, this clone was seen once. J is TRBJ2-7 and V is TRBV7-9; D is ambiguous. The CDR3 loop spans 14 amino acids. V lost 1 base and J lost 2, with 9 bases in between. The germline gives CDR1 SEHNR, CDR2 FQNEAQ (reference sequence). CDR3 residues: CASSLVHSPYEQYF. DNA of the CDR3: TGTGCCAGCAGCTTAGTCCACAGTCCCTACGAGCAGTACTTC.

The V call is TRBV4-1, the J call TRBJ1-6, with a weak D call TRBD1 (6 bases). This CDR3 is built from 16 residues. Trimming pared 3 bases from V and 6 bases from J, leaving 15 bases between. Germline assignment: CDR1 MGHRA and CDR2 YSYEKL. The CDR3 DNA reads TGCGCCAGCAGCCAGCCCGGGGGGCAGGGTAATTCACCCCTCCACTTT. This encodes CASSQPGGQGNSPLHF.

V usage is TRBV10-3 and J usage is TRBJ2-7, with D possibly being TRBD2 (7 bases). Germline lookup yields CDR1 ENHRY and CDR2 SYGVKD. This CDR3 comprises 14 residues. Trimming left V 6 bases short and J 5 bases short, with 17 bases between. The CDR3 DNA sequence: TGTGCCATCAGCTCGGGGGGCCAAACTAACGAGCAGTACTTC. Its protein product is CAISSGGQTNEQYF.

This chain joins TRBV28 and TRBJ2-2; possibly TRBD1 for D (5 bases). The germline V gene encodes CDR1 MDHEN and CDR2 SYDVKM. V was trimmed by 7 bases and J by 2 bases, leaving 8 bases between them. The length of the CDR3 is 13 residues. In nucleotides, the CDR3 is TGTGCCAGCATTGGACACAACACCGGGGAGCTGTTTTTT. Translation: CASIGHNTGELFF.

J is TRBJ2-3 and V is TRBV7-8, with 9 bases matching TRBD2. J gave up 4 bases and V 1 base, and 6 bases lay outside the gene matches. The CDR3 spans 16 residues. CDR1 and CDR2 from the germline V gene are SGHVS and FQNEAQ. Here the CDR3 DNA reads TGTGCCAGCAGCTTAGTTGCGGGGGGGCTAGCAGATACGCAGTATTTT. Protein product: CASSLVAGGLADTQYF.